The 28 T cell receptor beta chains given below trace back to one sample, sequenced in a study of a mutant IDH1 vaccine in newly diagnosed glioma. This sample's time point: week 5, during vaccination. Topical imiquimod accompanied each vaccine dose, which consisted of 300 ug of mutant IDH1 20-mer peptide. The data were produced by immunoSEQ multiplex PCR, yet TCRdb's version contains in-frame clones alone and is incomplete. The sample includes 35,000 or so clones, roughly 80% of them seen just once. Their cognate antigens are unknown. Specimen: PBMCs, collected from a glioma patient whose treatment included an IDH1 peptide vaccine. Receptor source: a man aged 25-40 years with glioma.

This CDR3 reads CASSYTDSYEQYF. The CDR3 DNA reads as TGTGCCAGCAGTTATACGGACTCCTACGAGCAGTACTTC. This chain connects TRBV6-6 to TRBJ2-7; D gene unclear. V was pared by 3 bases and J by 0 bases, with 6 bases between. Germline V lookup: CDR1 MNHNY, CDR2 SVGAGI (reference sequence). The length of the CDR3 is 13 residues.

By share, this clone counts as medium-sized (0.01 to 0.1%). The chain uses TRBV4-2 and TRBJ1-1; a weak D match, TRBD1 (5 bases). Germline V gives CDR1 LGHNA, CDR2 YNFKEQ. This CDR3 contains 15 residues. Trimming removed 3 bases at V and 4 bases at J, with 15 bases between. In DNA form, the CDR3 reads TGTGCCAGCAGCCAGAACTATAGGGGCGGCACTGAAGCTTTCTTT. It yields the protein CASSQNYRGGTEAFF.

The chain has TRBV11-2 and TRBJ1-1; D is unresolved. CDR3 length: 17 amino acids. Between the trimmed V and J ends, which lost 4 bases and 5 bases, there was a span of 23 bases. Germline values: CDR1 SGHAT, CDR2 FQNNGV. The CDR3 coding sequence is TGTGCCAGCAGCTCCTCCGGGCCCGGTATACTTCGAACTGAAGCTTTCTTT. It encodes CASSSSGPGILRTEAFF.

J is TRBJ1-4 and V is TRBV23-1; 12 positions agree with TRBD1. TRBV23-1 is an open reading frame, and its role is uncertain. The V gene end was trimmed by 3 bases and the J gene end by 1 base; junction bases not matched to a gene: 6. The CDR3 loop spans 18 amino acids. CDR3: CASSQAGTGGGTNEKLFF. CDR3 nucleotides: TGCGCCAGCAGTCAGGCCGGGACAGGGGGCGGAACTAATGAAAAACTGTTTTTT.

The genes are TRBV5-4 and TRBJ2-5; D may match TRBD1 or TRBD2 (6 bases each). Germline V gene data show CDR1 as SGHNT and CDR2 as YYREEE (reference sequence). Trimming pared 0 bases from V and 5 bases from J, leaving 11 bases between. The CDR3 has 14 residues. The chain's CDR3 is CASSLGTGRETQYF. CDR3 DNA: TGTGCCAGCAGCTTGGGAACAGGGAGGGAGACCCAGTACTTC.

V is TRBV19 and J is TRBJ2-3; 9 bases match TRBD2. The length of the CDR3 is 16 residues. With 5 bases clipped from V and 0 bases from J, the junction kept 6 bases outside the gene matches. The V gene's germline CDR1 is LNHDA and CDR2 SQIVND (reference sequence). This CDR3 is CASSPLAGASTDTQYF. In DNA form, the CDR3 reads TGTGCCAGTAGTCCCTTAGCGGGGGCGAGCACAGATACGCAGTATTTT.

CDR3 DNA sequence: TGTGCCAGCAGCTCTGGACAGGGAGGTTTTGTTTTGTACACTGAAGCTTTCTTT. Amino acids: CASSSGQGGFVLYTEAFF. This chain joins TRBV11-2 and TRBJ1-1, with 8 nucleotides matching TRBD1. The J segment lost 3 bases and the V segment lost 4 bases, leaving 16 bases of the junction unmatched. The CDR3 is 18 amino acids. Germline V gives CDR1 SGHAT, CDR2 FQNNGV.

This clone was seen once. This chain uses TRBV7-9 with TRBJ1-4, with TRBD1 matching 9 bases. Trimming at V came to 1 base and at J to 6 bases, leaving 3 bases not matched to a gene. CDR1 is SEHNR and CDR2 is FQNEAQ in the germline V gene (reference sequence). The length of the CDR3 is 15 residues. The CDR3, as DNA: TGTGCCAGCAGCTTAGACGGGACAGGGTATGAAAAACTGTTTTTT. It yields the protein CASSLDGTGYEKLFF. Full variable domain (rest looked up from reference TRBV7-9 and TRBJ1-4): DTGVSQNPRHKITKRGQNVTFRCDPISEHNRLYWYRQTLGQGPEFLTYFQNEAQLEKSRLLSDRFSAERPKGSFSTLEIQRTEQGDSAMYLCASSLDGTGYEKLFFGSGTQLSVL.

This rearrangement joins TRBV27 to TRBJ1-5, with D perhaps TRBD1 (5 bases). V gave up 7 bases and J gave up 4 bases, with 8 bases separating them. The CDR3 contains 12 residues. Germline lookup yields CDR1 MNHEY and CDR2 SMNVEV (reference sequence). The CDR3 is CASKGRNQPQHF. The CDR3 DNA follows: TGTGCCAGCAAGGGACGAAATCAGCCCCAGCATTTT.

The rearrangement uses TRBV29-1 and TRBJ2-5; 7 bases are a match to TRBD2. CDR3 size: 12 residues. In germline, CDR1 is SQVTM, CDR2 ANQGSEA. Unmatched junction bases numbered 4, after V lost 4 bases and J lost 5 bases. The CDR3 sequence: CSVVPGGETQYF. The CDR3 DNA is TGCAGCGTTGTACCCGGGGGGGAGACCCAGTACTTC.

V and J are TRBV7-3 and TRBJ1-2; D possibly corresponds to TRBD1 (5 bases). Germline V gene lookup returns CDR1 SGHTA and CDR2 FQGTGA. Trimming left V 2 bases short and J 4 bases short, with 14 bases between. This CDR3 has 15 residues. The CDR3, as DNA: TGTGCCAGCAGCTTAGTGGCAGGGAGCGTCTATGGCTACACCTTC. Encoded protein: CASSLVAGSVYGYTF.

V gene TRBV10-3 combines with J gene TRBJ1-2; D remains ambiguous. Germline CDR1 and CDR2: ENHRY and SYGVKD. The CDR3 totals 12 residues. V lost 3 bases and J lost 5, with 7 bases in between. CDR3 protein: CAISESQYGYTF. The CDR3 region has the DNA TGTGCCATCAGTGAAAGCCAGTATGGCTACACCTTC.

The chain employs TRBV10-3 and TRBJ2-5; 10 positions match TRBD1. V lost 6 bases and J lost 5; bases outside the gene matches: 12. CDR1 is ENHRY, CDR2 SYGVKD, per germline. The CDR3 extends over 16 amino acids. The CDR3 coding sequence is TGTGCCATCAGCTCCCCTTCCGGGACAGGGGTTGAGACCCAGTACTTC. It translates to CAISSPSGTGVETQYF.

This rearrangement joins TRBV27 to TRBJ2-7; TRBD1 matches 8 bases. Germline V gene data show CDR1 as MNHEY and CDR2 as SMNVEV (reference sequence). With 6 bases clipped from V and 3 bases from J, the junction kept 19 bases outside the gene matches. The CDR3 has 18 residues. The CDR3 loop is CASSPTRPTGGNGYEQYF. In DNA, the CDR3 is TGTGCCAGCAGCCCCACCCGCCCCACAGGGGGGAACGGCTACGAGCAGTACTTC.

This clone was counted between two and nine times. The genes are TRBV28 and TRBJ1-3; D might be TRBD1 (5 bases). The CDR3 consists of 14 residues. Germline values: CDR1 MDHEN, CDR2 SYDVKM. Deletions cut 6 bases from V and 4 bases from J, with 13 bases between. The CDR3 sequence is CASSPGTRGNTIYF. CDR3 nucleotides: TGTGCCAGCAGCCCCGGGACGAGGGGAAACACCATATATTTT.

This clone occurred once. The V call is TRBV6-1, the J call TRBJ2-5; TRBD1 matches at 9 bases. The CDR3 sequence is 15 residues long. J gave up 5 bases and V 6 bases, and 10 bases lay outside the gene matches. Per the germline V gene, CDR1 is MNHNS and CDR2 is SASEGT. In DNA, the CDR3 is TGTGCCAGCAGCCTCGGACAGGGGTTTATGGAGACCCAGTACTTC. This sequence encodes CASSLGQGFMETQYF.

This chain joins TRBV30 and TRBJ1-2; TRBD1 might be the D (5 bases). Looked up from germline, CDR1 is GTSNPN and CDR2 is SVGIG (reference sequence). Trimming pared 4 bases from V and 5 bases from J, leaving 8 bases between. The CDR3 consists of 11 residues. CDR3 loop: CAWKGPYGYTF. The CDR3 nucleotides read TGTGCCTGGAAGGGGCCTTATGGCTACACCTTC.

The chain couples TRBV2 to TRBJ1-3; maybe TRBD1 (6 bases). Germline assignment: CDR1 SNHLY and CDR2 FYNNEI. Deletions cut 5 bases from V and 0 bases from J, with 14 bases between. The CDR3 is 16 residues long. CDR3 sequence: CASSKGTWTSGNTIYF. The CDR3 DNA sequence: TGTGCCAGCAGTAAAGGGACATGGACCTCTGGAAACACCATATATTTT. Together with reference TRBV2 and TRBJ1-3, the CDR3 gives the full variable domain: EPEVTQTPSHQVTQMGQEVILRCVPISNHLYFYWYRQILGQKVEFLVSFYNNEISEKSEIFDDQFSVERPDGSNFTLKIRSTKLEDSAMYFCASSKGTWTSGNTIYFGEGSWLTVV.

V usage is TRBV5-6 and J usage is TRBJ1-1; D is possibly TRBD1 (6 bases). Germline CDR1 and CDR2: SGHDT and YYEEEE. The CDR3 is 16 residues long. The V gene lost 5 bases and the J gene lost 0 bases, with 17 bases spanning the gap. The CDR3, as DNA: TGTGCCAGCAGTAAGCGGGGGCTGGGCTTGAACACTGAAGCTTTCTTT. Translated, it gives CASSKRGLGLNTEAFF.

The J gene is TRBJ2-1, the V gene TRBV7-9; 7 bases map to TRBD1. CDR3 length equals 15 residues. Germline V gene data show CDR1 as SEHNR and CDR2 as FQNEAQ (reference sequence). J lost 3 bases, V lost 6 bases, and 8 bases had no gene match. The CDR3 spells CASSSRDRNYNEQFF. The CDR3 nucleotides are TGTGCCAGCAGTTCCCGGGACAGAAACTACAATGAGCAGTTCTTC.

V and J are TRBV6-5 and TRBJ1-4, with 7 bases matching TRBD1. Germline CDR1 and CDR2: MNHEY and SVGAGI. The length of the CDR3 is 15 residues. The V segment lost 2 bases and the J segment 7 bases; nucleotides outside the gene matches: 7. CDR3 sequence: CASSYSDRVGEKLFF. The CDR3 region has the DNA TGTGCCAGCAGTTACAGTGACAGGGTCGGTGAAAAACTGTTTTTT.

This clone has more than one count but fewer than ten. The chain employs TRBV4-1 and TRBJ1-1; weak D call: TRBD1 (5 bases). The CDR3 runs to 15 residues. The germline gives CDR1 MGHRA, CDR2 YSYEKL. Between the trimmed V and J ends, which lost 4 bases and 0 bases, there was a span of 12 bases. The CDR3 nucleotides are TGCGCCAGCAGCCCCTGGGGGGGGTTGAACACTGAAGCTTTCTTT. Amino acids: CASSPWGGLNTEAFF.

This chain links TRBV19 with TRBJ1-3; 9 positions agree with TRBD1. Germline V gene sequence: CDR1 LNHDA, CDR2 SQIVND (reference sequence). With V trimmed by 8 bases and J by 0 bases, 11 bases remained unmatched. CDR3 size: 17 residues. CDR3 sequence (DNA): TGTGCCAGTTGCCAATACCGGGACAGGGACTCTGGAAACACCATATATTTT. Encoded protein: CASCQYRDRDSGNTIYF. The whole variable domain, filled in from reference TRBV19 and TRBJ1-3, reads DGGITQSPKYLFRKEGQNVTLSCEQNLNHDAMYWYRQDPGQGLRLIYYSQIVNDFQKGDIAEGYSVSREKKESFPLTVTSAQKNPTAFYLCASCQYRDRDSGNTIYFGEGSWLTVV.

The chain recombines TRBV30 with TRBJ2-1; 13 positions agree with TRBD2. V trimming: 2 bases; J trimming: 5 bases; junction bases outside the gene matches: 6. Germline V gives CDR1 GTSNPN, CDR2 SVGIG (reference sequence). The CDR3 has 16 residues. In DNA form, the CDR3 reads TGTGCCTGGAGTTTTACCGGGACTAGCGGGGACAATGAGCAGTTCTTC. This gives the protein CAWSFTGTSGDNEQFF.

The chain links TRBV30 to TRBJ2-7; the D gene is possibly TRBD1 (6 bases). This CDR3 spans 14 amino acids. CDR1 is GTSNPN and CDR2 is SVGIG in the germline V gene (reference sequence). V lost 0 bases and J lost 3, with 12 bases in between. The DNA of the CDR3 is TGTGCCTGGAGTGTTGGGCAGGGGTACTACGAGCAGTACTTC. It is translated as CAWSVGQGYYEQYF. The variable domain in full, with the rest retrieved from reference TRBV30 and TRBJ2-7, is SQTIHQWPATLVQPVGSPLSLECTVEGTSNPNLYWYRQAAGRGLQLLFYSVGIGQISSEVPQNLSASRPQDRQFILSSKKLLLSDSGFYLCAWSVGQGYYEQYFGPGTRLTVT.

The chain recombines TRBV15 with TRBJ1-5; D unclear. The ends were cut back, 4 bases at V and 5 bases at J, with 12 bases in the middle. The CDR3 loop spans 14 amino acids. From germline, CDR1 is LNHNV and CDR2 YYDKDF (reference sequence). The CDR3 DNA reads TGTGCCACCAGCATAGGATTTGGGGATCAGCCCCAGCATTTT. Protein: CATSIGFGDQPQHF.

A few counts support this clone. The chain couples TRBV7-9 to TRBJ1-1; D gene uncertain. Between the trimmed V and J ends, which lost 1 base and 0 bases, there was a span of 9 bases. The germline CDR1 and CDR2 sequences are SEHNR and FQNEAQ (reference sequence). The CDR3 extends over 15 amino acids. CDR3: CASSLGGLLNTEAFF. DNA of the CDR3: TGTGCCAGCAGCTTAGGCGGACTGCTGAACACTGAAGCTTTCTTT.

The chain joins TRBV5-1 to TRBJ1-2; tentative D call: TRBD1 (5 bases). The CDR3 loop spans 15 amino acids. CDR1 and CDR2 from the germline V gene are SGHRS and YFSETQ. V lost 5 bases to trimming and J lost 6 bases, with 20 bases between them. The CDR3 nucleotides read TGCGCCAGCAGTTTTTCCCCGTCCAGGGAGGATGGCTACACCTTC. It codes for CASSFSPSREDGYTF.